One sample yielded the 32 T cell receptor beta chains listed below, sequenced in a study of cytomegalovirus exposure and HLA in healthy donors. This table comes from immunoSEQ multiplex PCR, and its TCRdb copy is limited to in-frame clones, with some not included. The data show about 130,000 clones, with roughly nine tenths seen just once and roughly 2% held by the top ten. The sample was PBMCs. These receptors all come from a woman between 18 and 29 years old in good health and CMV-seronegative.

The V and J genes are TRBV2 and TRBJ2-5; D call uncertain. Per the germline V gene, CDR1 is SNHLY and CDR2 is FYNNEI. V shed 11 bases and J shed 5 bases, with 12 bases lying between them. This CDR3 has 11 residues. The CDR3: CASTLGETQYF. CDR3 bases: TGTGCCTCGACTCTCGGGGAGACCCAGTACTTC.

The chain couples TRBV10-1 to TRBJ2-1, with 7 bases fitting TRBD2. V was pared by 0 bases and J by 3 bases, with 5 bases of the junction left unmatched. The germline V gene has CDR1 WNHNN and CDR2 SYGVQD (reference sequence). The CDR3 extends over 16 amino acids. The CDR3 DNA follows: TGCGCCAGCAGTGAGTCCGAGCGGGGAGGCTACAATGAGCAGTTCTTC. Translation gives CASSESERGGYNEQFF.

This clone was recorded a few times. The chain couples TRBV28 to TRBJ2-7, with TRBD1 matching 9 bases. The V gene end was trimmed by 3 bases and the J gene end by 3 bases; junction bases not matched to a gene: 9. This CDR3 spans 16 amino acids. The germline V gene has CDR1 MDHEN and CDR2 SYDVKM. CDR3 amino acids: CASSFLSGTGRYEQYF. CDR3 sequence (DNA): TGTGCCAGCAGTTTTCTCTCCGGGACAGGGCGCTACGAGCAGTACTTC.

The gene calls are TRBV10-1 and TRBJ1-1, with D perhaps TRBD1 (5 bases). Per germline, CDR1 WNHNN and CDR2 SYGVQD (reference sequence). The CDR3 spans 12 residues. Trimming removed 5 bases at V and 5 bases at J, with 9 bases between. CDR3: CASSFGGTEAFF. The DNA of the CDR3 is TGCGCCAGCAGTTTCGGGGGGACTGAAGCTTTCTTT.

The chain combines TRBV2 with TRBJ2-4; possibly TRBD2 for D (6 bases). Germline loops: CDR1 SNHLY, CDR2 FYNNEI. The CDR3 sequence is 13 residues long. Trimming stripped 1 base from V and 8 bases from J, with 9 bases between. CDR3 region: CASSEGERDIQYF. CDR3 bases: TGTGCCAGCAGTGAAGGAGAGCGGGACATTCAGTACTTC.

V and J are TRBV4-1 and TRBJ2-2, with D perhaps matching TRBD1 (5 bases). V lost 3 bases and J 1 base, leaving 12 bases between the germline ends. The CDR3 sequence is 16 residues long. Germline V gene lookup returns CDR1 MGHRA and CDR2 YSYEKL. CDR3: CASSHKGLGNTGELFF. Here the CDR3 DNA reads TGCGCCAGCAGCCATAAGGGGTTGGGGAACACCGGGGAGCTGTTTTTT.

This rearrangement joins TRBV10-2 to TRBJ2-7; TRBD1 matches 8 bases. With 8 bases clipped from V and 2 bases from J, the junction kept 5 bases outside the gene matches. The CDR3 covers 13 residues. CDR1 WSHSY and CDR2 SAAADI come from the germline V gene. DNA of the CDR3: TGCGCCAGCTACGAGACAGGGGCCTACGAGCAGTACTTC. This translates into CASYETGAYEQYF.

CDR3 DNA sequence: TGTGCCAGCAGCCACACCTCCGCGGGAGTAGGGGTCGAGCAGTACTTC. This sequence encodes CASSHTSAGVGVEQYF. The rearrangement uses TRBV4-2 and TRBJ2-7; TRBD2 aligns across 7 bases. The CDR3 contains 16 residues. V was clipped by 3 bases and J by 6 bases; unmatched bases: 14. Germline-derived CDR1 and CDR2 are LGHNA and YNFKEQ.

The V and J genes are TRBV7-8 and TRBJ2-7, with 7 bases fitting TRBD1. The CDR3 has 15 residues. Germline V CDR1 and CDR2: SGHVS, FQNEAQ. V was pared by 5 bases and J by 5 bases, with 12 bases of the junction left unmatched. CDR3 coding DNA: TGTGCCAGCAGCAACCGGGACAGAAGTCCCCACGAGCAGTACTTC. Translation gives CASSNRDRSPHEQYF.

This clone was counted a few times. The rearrangement uses TRBV7-9 and TRBJ1-2, with a weak D call TRBD1 (5 bases). The CDR3 extends over 15 amino acids. The V and J ends lost 4 bases and 8 bases respectively, with 20 bases between them. Germline V gene lookup returns CDR1 SEHNR and CDR2 FQNEAQ (reference sequence). The CDR3 reads CASSYQDPGYGGYTF. The CDR3 bases are TGTGCCAGCAGCTACCAAGATCCAGGGTACGGAGGCTACACCTTC.

The chain carries TRBV25-1 and TRBJ2-7, with TRBD1 matching 7 bases. CDR3 length equals 18 residues. Germline V lookup: CDR1 MGHDK, CDR2 SYGVNS. V lost 3 bases, J lost 1 base, and 15 bases stayed unmatched. CDR3 sequence reads: CASSDSGTEKKPSYEQYF. CDR3 DNA: TGTGCCAGCAGTGATTCAGGGACAGAGAAAAAGCCATCCTACGAGCAGTACTTC.

V gene TRBV28 combines with J gene TRBJ1-1; TRBD1 is a possible D gene (6 bases). The CDR3 is 11 residues long. CDR1 and CDR2 (germline): MDHEN, SYDVKM. The V end lost 6 bases, the J end lost 7 bases, and 9 bases lay between the germline ends. Written as DNA, the CDR3 is TGTGCCAGCAGCAGGGGTTTTGAAGCTTTCTTT. Translating gives CASSRGFEAFF. The full variable domain, completed using reference TRBV28 and TRBJ1-1, is DVKVTQSSRYLVKRTGEKVFLECVQDMDHENMFWYRQDPGLGLRLIYFSYDVKMKEKGDIPEGYSVSREKKERFSLILESASTNQTSMYLCASSRGFEAFFGQGTRLTVV.

The rearrangement joins TRBV28 to TRBJ2-1, with 9 bases fitting TRBD2. Germline V gene data show CDR1 as MDHEN and CDR2 as SYDVKM. V lost 6 bases and J lost 3; bases outside the gene matches: 6. The CDR3 sequence is 15 residues long. The CDR3 coding sequence is TGTGCCAGCAGAGCCGGGACTAGCCTCTACAATGAGCAGTTCTTC. Encoded protein: CASRAGTSLYNEQFF.

The chain employs TRBV5-4 and TRBJ1-2; no reliable D call. This CDR3 spans 12 amino acids. Germline V gene sequence: CDR1 SGHNT, CDR2 YYREEE (reference sequence). The V gene lost 3 bases and the J gene lost 7 bases, with 10 bases spanning the gap. CDR3 DNA sequence: TGTGCCAGCAGCTGGCCGGGAGTTGGCTACACCTTC. This gives the protein CASSWPGVGYTF. The entire variable domain, with the rest obtained from reference TRBV5-4 and TRBJ1-2, is as follows: ETGVTQSPTHLIKTRGQQVTLRCSSQSGHNTVSWYQQALGQGPQFIFQYYREEENGRGNFPPRFSGLQFPNYSSELNVNALELDDSALYLCASSWPGVGYTFGSGTRLTVV.

V gene TRBV19 combines with J gene TRBJ2-7, with 8 bases fitting TRBD2. Germline V gives CDR1 LNHDA, CDR2 SQIVND (reference sequence). V lost 3 bases, J lost 4 bases, and 5 bases stayed unmatched. The CDR3 contains 14 residues. The chain's CDR3 is CASSMVAGRYEQYF. CDR3 in DNA: TGTGCCAGTAGTATGGTAGCGGGAAGGTACGAGCAGTACTTC.

The chain links TRBV5-1 to TRBJ2-2; weak D call: TRBD2 (6 bases). The CDR3 is made up of 14 amino acids. V was pared by 4 bases and J by 3 bases, with 10 bases between. CDR1 is SGHRS, CDR2 YFSETQ, per germline. CDR3 bases: TGCGCCAGCAGCACCGGGACTTACACCGGGGAGCTGTTTTTT. Protein: CASSTGTYTGELFF.

The chain links TRBV10-3 to TRBJ2-7; 8 positions agree with TRBD1. CDR1 is ENHRY and CDR2 is SYGVKD in the germline V gene. The CDR3 sequence is 15 residues long. V was clipped by 5 bases and J by 2 bases; unmatched bases: 8. The CDR3 nucleotides are TGTGCCATCAGTCTGGCCGGGACAGGAACCTACGAGCAGTACTTC. Residues: CAISLAGTGTYEQYF.

On this clone itself: A read error may be the cause here, since a much bigger clone is one base away. At the DNA level, this CDR3 is encoded by other sequences in the same sample as well. The chain employs TRBV6-1 and TRBJ2-1, with 11 bases lining up with TRBD2. From germline, CDR1 is MNHNS and CDR2 SASEGT. This CDR3 comprises 15 residues. The ends lost 2 bases at V and 4 bases at J; junction bases unmatched: 1. The CDR3 coding sequence is TGTGCCAGCAGTGAATTAGCGGGAGGGTACAATGAGCAGTTCTTC. Translation: CASSELAGGYNEQFF.

The sample holds one count of this clone. This chain links TRBV5-4 with TRBJ2-7; 10 bases map to TRBD1. The CDR3 is 14 amino acids. Germline lookup yields CDR1 SGHNT and CDR2 YYREEE (reference sequence). With V trimmed by 3 bases and J by 6 bases, 6 bases remained unmatched. The CDR3 reads CASSSRQGAGEQYF. Here the CDR3 DNA reads TGTGCCAGCAGCTCTCGACAGGGGGCGGGCGAGCAGTACTTC.

The chain recombines TRBV5-4 with TRBJ2-2; D gene ambiguous. This CDR3 comprises 16 residues. Trimming pared 0 bases from V and 4 bases from J, leaving 13 bases between. The V gene's germline CDR1 is SGHNT and CDR2 YYREEE (reference sequence). Written as DNA, the CDR3 is TGTGCCAGCAGCTTGGCGTCCCTTCGCGGCACCGGGGAGCTGTTTTTT. It specifies CASSLASLRGTGELFF.

J is TRBJ2-5 and V is TRBV6-1, with TRBD2 matching 7 bases. With V trimmed by 4 bases and J by 5 bases, 10 bases remained unmatched. This CDR3 has 15 residues. Looked up from germline, CDR1 is MNHNS and CDR2 is SASEGT. The CDR3 is CASSGERLALETQYF. In DNA, the CDR3 is TGTGCCAGCAGTGGGGAGCGACTAGCCTTGGAGACCCAGTACTTC.

The genes are TRBV5-1 and TRBJ2-7; the D gene is possibly TRBD2 (5 bases). The length of the CDR3 is 16 residues. V gave up 2 bases and J gave up 7 bases, with 22 bases separating them. The germline gives CDR1 SGHRS, CDR2 YFSETQ. The CDR3 region is CASSFDPFRTREEQYF. For the CDR3, the DNA is TGCGCCAGCAGCTTCGACCCCTTCCGCACGAGGGAGGAGCAGTACTTC.

The genes are TRBV11-3 and TRBJ2-1, with 12 bases identical to TRBD2. Germline V gene sequence: CDR1 SGHNT, CDR2 YENEEA. The CDR3 is 19 residues long. The trim removed 3 bases at V and 0 bases at J, leaving 9 bases unmatched. The CDR3 loop reads CASSFPGLAGFSSYNEQFF. DNA for the CDR3: TGTGCCAGCAGCTTTCCGGGACTAGCGGGCTTCAGCTCCTACAATGAGCAGTTCTTC.

The J gene is TRBJ1-2, the V gene TRBV19; D is unresolved. V was pared by 10 bases and J by 6 bases, with 18 bases between. The length of the CDR3 is 13 residues. CDR1 is LNHDA, CDR2 SQIVND, per germline (reference sequence). The CDR3 region is CATDGGLEDGYTF. DNA of the CDR3: TGTGCCACCGATGGAGGCTTGGAGGATGGCTACACCTTC.

The genes are TRBV13 and TRBJ2-1; 13 nucleotides agree with TRBD2. The trim removed 5 bases at V and 4 bases at J, leaving 8 bases unmatched. Germline loops: CDR1 PRHDT, CDR2 FYEKMQ (reference sequence). The CDR3 contains 17 residues. CDR3 in DNA: TGTGCCAGCAGCGTCCCGACTAGCGGGAGGATTTACAATGAGCAGTTCTTC. It translates to CASSVPTSGRIYNEQFF.

This chain connects TRBV27 to TRBJ2-7, with TRBD1 matching 7 bases. The CDR3 is 15 amino acids. V lost 0 bases to trimming and J lost 4 bases; unmatched junction nucleotides: 6. Germline V gives CDR1 MNHEY, CDR2 SMNVEV (reference sequence). CDR3 sequence (DNA): TGTGCCAGCAGTTTATCCGGGGACAGCTTTTACGAGCAGTACTTC. This sequence encodes CASSLSGDSFYEQYF.

The chain uses TRBV15 and TRBJ1-1; no reliable D call. The CDR3 is made up of 13 amino acids. Looked up from germline, CDR1 is LNHNV and CDR2 is YYDKDF (reference sequence). V was pared by 0 bases and J by 6 bases, with 8 bases between. CDR3 bases: TGTGCCACCAGCAGAGATATGTCCGCTGAAGCTTTCTTT. This codes for CATSRDMSAEAFF.

The chain carries TRBV7-8 and TRBJ1-3; TRBD1 matches at 9 bases. Germline trimming cut 4 bases from V and 1 base from J; bases unmatched to any gene: 8. The CDR3 has 17 amino acids. CDR1 and CDR2 (germline): SGHVS, FQNEAQ. The CDR3 nucleotides are TGTGCCAGCAGCTCCTTCGCCGGGACAGGGTCTGGAAACACCATATATTTT. This codes for CASSSFAGTGSGNTIYF.

The chain has TRBV25-1 and TRBJ2-7; D is unclear. The germline V gene has CDR1 MGHDK and CDR2 SYGVNS. V shed 1 base and J shed 3 bases, with 10 bases lying between them. This CDR3 has 14 residues. In DNA form, the CDR3 reads TGTGCCAGCAGTGAATCCGGGTCCTACTACGAGCAGTACTTC. Translation: CASSESGSYYEQYF.

The chain recombines TRBV6-5 with TRBJ1-2; D perhaps matches TRBD1 (6 bases). In germline, CDR1 is MNHEY, CDR2 SVGAGI. V dropped 4 bases and J dropped 8 bases, with 17 bases sitting between them. CDR3 length: 14 residues. CDR3 protein: CASSSEGGREGYTF. In DNA, the CDR3 is TGTGCCAGCAGTTCCGAGGGGGGGCGAGAGGGCTACACCTTC.

The J gene is TRBJ2-7, the V gene TRBV27; TRBD1 matches 9 bases. The CDR3 sequence is 14 residues long. V lost 7 bases and J lost 5; bases outside the gene matches: 9. Germline loops: CDR1 MNHEY, CDR2 SMNVEV (reference sequence). The CDR3 sequence is CASTPGTGSNEQYF. In DNA form, the CDR3 reads TGTGCCAGCACCCCTGGGACAGGGAGCAACGAGCAGTACTTC.

This clone was observed a single time. J is TRBJ2-1 and V is TRBV11-2; no definite D call. V was clipped by 5 bases and J by 6 bases, with 11 bases between them. This CDR3 has 13 residues. The germline V gene encodes CDR1 SGHAT and CDR2 FQNNGV. For the CDR3, the DNA is TGTGCCAGCAGCCCTGAGCTGAGCAATGAGCAGTTCTTC. Its protein is CASSPELSNEQFF.